The next 9 T cell receptor beta chains were all read from a single sample in a study of CD8 T cells in ankylosing spondylitis. TCRdb re-called the 5' RACE reads with MiXCR, one entry per CDR3 protein. The sample has about 200,000 distinct CDR3 sequences; more than 25% are singletons. The source material was blood, either unsorted or a sorted T cell fraction (not recorded which). All receptors come from a male donor with ankylosing spondylitis or in good health (not recorded which).

This clonotype turned up a few times. This chain connects TRBV20-1 to TRBJ1-1; D is unresolved. The CDR3 totals 11 residues. Germline CDR1 is DFQATT and CDR2 is SNEGSKA (reference sequence). V lost 7 bases and J 2 bases, leaving 8 bases between the germline ends. The CDR3 nucleotides are TGCAGTGTCCAGCTAAACACTGAAGCTTTCTTT. This codes for CSVQLNTEAFF.

This clonotype was counted a single time. The V gene is TRBV10-3, the J gene TRBJ2-3; D assignment may be TRBD1 or TRBD2 (5 bases each). Germline CDR1 ENHRY, CDR2 SYGVKD. Deletions cut 2 bases from V and 2 bases from J, with 11 bases between. This CDR3 contains 15 residues. The CDR3: CAISEKGTVTDTQYF. In nucleotides, the CDR3 is TGTGCCATCAGTGAGAAGGGGACCGTCACAGATACGCAGTATTTT.

This sequence joins TRBV20-1 and TRBJ2-5; D is unclear. The CDR3 length is 14 residues. V was pared by 1 base and J by 4 bases, with 13 bases between. CDR1 and CDR2 from the germline V gene are DFQATT and SNEGSKA (reference sequence). The CDR3 here is CSARGRDLIETQYF. In nucleotides, the CDR3 is TGCAGTGCTAGAGGGCGTGACCTAATAGAGACCCAGTACTTC.

This clonotype was recorded many times. The CDR3 sequence: CASSYTPTLGTEAFF. Here the CDR3 DNA reads TGTGCCAGCAGTTACACCCCAACGTTGGGCACTGAAGCTTTCTTT. The rearrangement joins TRBV6-5 to TRBJ1-1, with unresolved D. The germline V gene has CDR1 MNHEY and CDR2 SVGAGI. The V end was cut by 2 bases, the J end by 4 bases, with 14 bases between. This CDR3 contains 15 residues.

This clonotype appeared once. The chain couples TRBV7-2 to TRBJ2-7; 8 bases match TRBD1. In germline, CDR1 is SGHTA, CDR2 FQGNSA. V lost 6 bases to trimming and J lost 2 bases; unmatched junction nucleotides: 9. The CDR3 extends over 15 amino acids. The CDR3 loop reads CASRQDRGETYEQYF. The CDR3 coding sequence is TGTGCCAGCAGGCAAGACAGGGGAGAGACCTACGAGCAGTACTTC.

This rearrangement joins TRBV20-1 to TRBJ2-7; D ambiguous. The CDR3 covers 15 residues. From germline, CDR1 is DFQATT and CDR2 SNEGSKA (reference sequence). V lost 5 bases and J 1 base, leaving 18 bases between the germline ends. CDR3: CSARSSSPHSYEQYF. As DNA, the CDR3 is TGCAGTGCTCGTTCCAGTTCCCCCCATTCCTACGAGCAGTACTTC.

At least ten counts were recorded for this clonotype. This rearrangement joins TRBV12-3 or TRBV12-4 to TRBJ2-1, with TRBD2 matching over 7 bases. The length of the CDR3 is 12 residues. Unmatched junction bases numbered 4, after V lost 2 bases and J lost 12 bases. The CDR3 here is CASSLNREVQFF. As DNA, the CDR3 is TGTGCCAGCAGTTTAAATCGGGAGGTGCAGTTCTTC.

This CDR3 reads CASSARLVYEQYF. The CDR3 bases are TGTGCCAGCAGTGCCAGACTCGTCTACGAGCAGTACTTC. The V call is TRBV12-3 or TRBV12-4, the J call TRBJ2-7; D remains ambiguous. V lost 5 bases and J lost 3, with 11 bases in between. This CDR3 contains 13 residues.

This clonotype was seen a few times. The rearrangement links TRBV5-5 to TRBJ2-7, with 9 bases identical to TRBD1. Trimming took 3 bases from V and 4 from J; bases not matched to a gene: 2. CDR1 and CDR2 from the germline V gene are SGHKS and YYEKEE (reference sequence). This CDR3 contains 13 residues. DNA of the CDR3: TGTGCCAGCAGCTGGGGGACAGGGTACGAGCAGTACTTC. Translating gives CASSWGTGYEQYF.